This record concerns one TCR beta chain sequence. Its cognate antigen has yet to be identified. No much larger clonotype is one base removed from it; base qualities were not supplied. Libraries were made using the immunoSEQ multiplex PCR assay. Not all clones reach the TCRdb copy of this immuneACCESS table, which keeps in-frame sequences only. Checked studies attribute under half of the gap to unresolved V genes and leave the rest unexplained. Across this sample there are approximately 72,000 clones, with roughly nine tenths seen only once. Together, the top ten hold 1.6% of the sample. This specimen comes from a study of T cell changes during pregnancy in multiple sclerosis (dated by TCRdb to about 2019). Looking at the study overall: Changes in the T cell repertoire over the course of pregnancy were examined in this study in women with multiple sclerosis.

Cut back by 2 bases and 0 bases, the V and J ends lie 10 bases apart. From cysteine to phenylalanine, the CDR3 is 15 amino acids long. The read is trimmed to its CDR3 DNA, 45 bases read in frame from base 1. CDR1 is given as KGHSY and CDR2 as FQNENV, both from the germline V gene. The chain joins TRBV16 to TRBJ1-2; TRBD1 is a possible D gene, resting on 6 matching bases. Sequences were derived from peripheral blood, sampled in the first trimester of pregnancy. This TCR came from a female donor in good health, enrolled as a control in a pregnancy study. Here is the DNA: TGTGCCAGCAGCCAACCAGGGGTTACTAACTATGGCTACACCTTC. This is translated as CASSQPGVTNYGYTF.